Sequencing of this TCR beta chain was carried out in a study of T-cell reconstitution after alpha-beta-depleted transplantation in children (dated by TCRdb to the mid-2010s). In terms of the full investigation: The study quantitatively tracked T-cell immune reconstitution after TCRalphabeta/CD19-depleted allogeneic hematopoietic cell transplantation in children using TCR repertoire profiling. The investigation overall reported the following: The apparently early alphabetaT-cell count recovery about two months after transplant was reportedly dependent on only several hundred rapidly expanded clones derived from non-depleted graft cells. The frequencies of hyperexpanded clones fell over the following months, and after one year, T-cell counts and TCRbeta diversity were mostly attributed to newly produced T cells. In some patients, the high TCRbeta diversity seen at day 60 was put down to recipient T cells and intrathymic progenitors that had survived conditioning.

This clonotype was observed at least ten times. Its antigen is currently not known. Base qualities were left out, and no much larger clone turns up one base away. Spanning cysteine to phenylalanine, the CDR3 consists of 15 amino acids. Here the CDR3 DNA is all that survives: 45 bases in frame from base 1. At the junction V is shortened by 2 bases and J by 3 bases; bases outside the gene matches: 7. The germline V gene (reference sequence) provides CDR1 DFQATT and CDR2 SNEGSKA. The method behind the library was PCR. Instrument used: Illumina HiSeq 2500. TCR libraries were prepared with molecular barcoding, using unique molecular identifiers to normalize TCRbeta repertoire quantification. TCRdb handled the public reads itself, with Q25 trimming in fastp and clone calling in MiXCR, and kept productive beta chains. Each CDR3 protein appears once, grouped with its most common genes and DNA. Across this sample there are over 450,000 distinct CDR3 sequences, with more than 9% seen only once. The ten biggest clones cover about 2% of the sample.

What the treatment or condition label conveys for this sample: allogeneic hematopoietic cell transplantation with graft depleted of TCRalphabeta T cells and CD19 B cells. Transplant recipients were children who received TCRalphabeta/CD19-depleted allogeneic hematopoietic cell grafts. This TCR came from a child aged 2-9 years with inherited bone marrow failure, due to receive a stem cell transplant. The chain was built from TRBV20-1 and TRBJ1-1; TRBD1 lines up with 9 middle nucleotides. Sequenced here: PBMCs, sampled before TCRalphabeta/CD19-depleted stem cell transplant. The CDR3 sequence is CSARSGTGMDTEAFF. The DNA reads TGCAGTGCTAGATCAGGGACAGGGATGGACACTGAAGCTTTCTTT.